These 4 T cell receptor beta chains were sequenced from one sample in a study of OX40 agonist ivuxolimab in advanced cancers. Sequencing used immunoSEQ multiplex PCR; TCRdb keeps in-frame clones, though not all of them. Of approximately 74,000 clones in the sample, around 90% are singletons; the top ten hold more than 0.45%. The material was CD4+ or CD8+ T cells sorted from blood, obtained in a trial of the OX40 agonist ivuxolimab. All receptors derive from an adult with an advanced solid tumor such as melanoma, head and neck, liver or kidney cancer.

The chain joins TRBV21-1 to TRBJ1-2. TRBV21-1 is termed a pseudogene. The CDR3 is 12 residues long. The CDR3: CAVTCSIEGYTF. The CDR3 DNA follows: TGTGCCGTTACGTGCTCAATTGAGGGCTACACCTTC.

This rearrangement joins TRBV28 to TRBJ2-7; 9 bases fit TRBD2. V trimming: 7 bases; J trimming: 1 base; junction bases outside the gene matches: 11. CDR3 length: 16 residues. CDR1 and CDR2 (germline): MDHEN, SYDVKM. The CDR3 region has the DNA TGTGCCAGCAACCGCGGGAGGGCCGTTGGATCCTACGAGCAGTACTTC. Its translation: CASNRGRAVGSYEQYF.

Of note for this clone: Other DNA sequences within the sample encode an identical CDR3. This chain connects TRBV9 to TRBJ2-7, with D possibly TRBD1 on 8 matching bases. CDR1 and CDR2 (germline): SGDLS, YYNGEE. V lost 1 base and J 5 bases, leaving 22 bases between the germline ends. The length of the CDR3 is 17 residues. For the CDR3, the DNA is TGTGCCAGCAGCGTATCTGGGAGGGGGCAGGGGGCAAACGAGCAGTACTTC. Translation gives CASSVSGRGQGANEQYF.

The chain couples TRBV30 to TRBJ2-7, with D possibly TRBD2 on 7 matching bases. Germline lookup yields CDR1 GTSNPN and CDR2 SVGIG (reference sequence). This CDR3 has 14 residues. Trimming took off 5 bases at V and 5 bases at J, with 19 bases between the two ends. The CDR3 DNA reads TGTGCCTGGGGGGGGGCTAGCAGAGTCCACGAGCAGTACTTC. The encoded protein is CAWGGASRVHEQYF.